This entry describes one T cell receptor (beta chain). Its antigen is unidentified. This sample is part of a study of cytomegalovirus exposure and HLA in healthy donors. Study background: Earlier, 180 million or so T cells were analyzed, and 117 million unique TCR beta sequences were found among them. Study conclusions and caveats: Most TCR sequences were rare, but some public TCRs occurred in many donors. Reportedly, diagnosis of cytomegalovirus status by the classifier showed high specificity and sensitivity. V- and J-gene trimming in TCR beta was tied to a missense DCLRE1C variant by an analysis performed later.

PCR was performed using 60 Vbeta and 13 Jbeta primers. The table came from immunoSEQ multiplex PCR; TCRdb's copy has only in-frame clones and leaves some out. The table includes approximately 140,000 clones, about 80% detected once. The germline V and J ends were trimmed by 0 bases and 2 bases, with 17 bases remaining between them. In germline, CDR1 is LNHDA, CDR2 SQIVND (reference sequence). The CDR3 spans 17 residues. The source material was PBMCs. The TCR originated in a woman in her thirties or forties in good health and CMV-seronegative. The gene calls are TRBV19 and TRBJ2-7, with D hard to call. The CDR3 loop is CASSIDLGGNRPYEQYF. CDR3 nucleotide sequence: TGTGCCAGTAGTATAGATCTCGGCGGAAACCGACCCTACGAGCAGTACTTC. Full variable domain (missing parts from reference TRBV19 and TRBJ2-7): DGGITQSPKYLFRKEGQNVTLSCEQNLNHDAMYWYRQDPGQGLRLIYYSQIVNDFQKGDIAEGYSVSREKKESFPLTVTSAQKNPTAFYLCASSIDLGGNRPYEQYFGPGTRLTVT.